Included here is one TCR beta chain sequence, with context. Methods used by the authors: Estimates of nucleated cell counts were drawn from the amplification of reference gene primers. The table came from immunoSEQ multiplex PCR; TCRdb's copy has only in-frame clones and leaves some out. The DNA was the basis for D and trimming; V, J and clone size are from that table. The sample consists of about 92,000 clones, about nine tenths of them appearing once. Germline V gene data show CDR1 as WNHNN and CDR2 as SYGVQD (reference sequence). V lost 1 base and J lost 2, with 15 bases in between. The CDR3 is 16 residues long. These data belong to a study of blood T cell repertoires in COVID-19. Looking at the study overall: The United States, Italy and Spain provided the acute and convalescent COVID-19 samples.

The chain carries TRBV10-1 and TRBJ2-7; D possibly corresponds to TRBD2 (6 bases). The clonotype was recovered from a human donor with active COVID-19. The donor label of this sample is uncertain. The sequenced sample consisted of peripheral blood. CDR3 sequence: CASSEWRVPKTYEQYF. The CDR3 DNA follows: TGCGCCAGCAGTGAGTGGAGGGTGCCAAAAACCTACGAGCAGTACTTC.